Shown below are 4 T cell receptor beta chains from a single sample sequenced in a study of T-cell reconstitution after alpha-beta-depleted transplantation in children. Researchers prepared the TCRbeta library using unique molecular identifiers, the study reports. TCRdb re-derived calls from the PCR reads in MiXCR, one entry per CDR3 protein. Seen here are hundreds of thousands of distinct CDR3 sequences, about 12% observed once, and the top ten hold 0.79%. This specimen consisted of PBMCs, obtained before TCRalphabeta/CD19-depleted stem cell transplant. Source of these receptors: a girl between 2 and 10 years old with congenital amegakaryocytic thrombocytopenia, due to receive a stem cell transplant.

There are many counts of this clonotype. The chain links TRBV5-1 to TRBJ1-5; D is unresolved. This CDR3 is 14 amino acids long. V lost 1 base and J lost 6, with 11 bases in between. CDR1 and CDR2 (germline): SGHRS, YFSETQ. In DNA form, the CDR3 reads TGCGCCAGCAGCTTGCGAGGGTTCGGTCAGCCCCAGCATTTT. This translates into CASSLRGFGQPQHF.

This sequence joins TRBV18 and TRBJ1-1; D is ambiguous. CDR1 and CDR2 (germline): KGHSH, LQKENI. Trimming left V 3 bases short and J 0 bases short, with 8 bases between. CDR3 length: 14 residues. The CDR3 region has the DNA TGTGCCAGCTCACCTATGCAGATGAACACTGAAGCTTTCTTT. Translation gives CASSPMQMNTEAFF. Full variable domain (rest looked up from reference TRBV18 and TRBJ1-1): NAGVMQNPRHLVRRRGQEARLRCSPMKGHSHVYWYRQLPEEGLKFMVYLQKENIIDESGMPKERFSAEFPKEGPSILRIQQVVRGDSAAYFCASSPMQMNTEAFFGQGTRLTVV.

This clonotype was recorded at least ten times. The genes are TRBV29-1 and TRBJ2-2; D is uncertain. Germline CDR1 SQVTM, CDR2 ANQGSEA. V was shortened by 4 bases and J by 1 base, with 10 bases between the two germline ends. The length of the CDR3 is 14 residues. Here the CDR3 DNA reads TGCAGCGTTGTTAACCCTGAGAACACCGGGGAGCTGTTTTTT. This translates into CSVVNPENTGELFF.

This clonotype has just a few counts. V gene TRBV5-1 combines with J gene TRBJ1-6; no firm D call. CDR3 length equals 19 residues. Germline lookup yields CDR1 SGHRS and CDR2 YFSETQ. Trimming shortened V by 2 bases and J by 6 bases, and 24 bases separated the two germline ends. CDR3 amino acids: CASSLLRQARVAFNSPLHF. For the CDR3, the DNA is TGCGCCAGCAGCTTACTCCGGCAGGCGCGCGTAGCCTTTAATTCACCCCTCCACTTT.